These T cell receptor beta chains were read from a single sample in a study of PD-1 blockade in classical Hodgkin lymphoma. Sequencing was performed with immunoSEQ multiplex PCR; in TCRdb, only in-frame clones are kept and a portion is missing. The table has approximately 93,000 clones, roughly 73% seen once; the top ten hold 8% to 9.5%. The sequencing used peripheral blood mononuclear cells (PBMCs), collected before the fourth cycle of nivolumab. These receptors all stem from a human donor with classical Hodgkin lymphoma. The CDR3 runs from the conserved cysteine through the conserved F or W. D genes are given only for firm matches. Clone size is stated in some rows and not others, as once, few, many or a class when expanded.

TRBJ1-2 | . | . | TRBV28 | TGTGCCAGCAGTTTATTGCCGGGCAGGGGCGGAGGCTACACCTTC | CASSLLPGRGGGYTF
TRBJ1-2 | . | . | TRBV5-4 | TGTGCCAGCAGCTCCACAGGGAGCTATGGCTACACCTTC | CASSSTGSYGYTF
TRBJ2-5 | . | TRBD1 | TRBV6-5 | TGTGCCAGCAGTTACCAGGGGGACAGGGGGCAAGAGACCCAGTACTTC | CASSYQGDRGQETQYF
TRBJ1-2 | . | . | TRBV7-9 | TGTGCCAGCAGCTTAGGGCGGGGCGAAGGCTATGGCTACACCTTC | CASSLGRGEGYGYTF
TRBJ2-5 | . | . | TRBV28 | TGTGCCAGCAGTTCCCGACTAGAGAGTTTGCAAGAGACCCAGTACTTC | CASSSRLESLQETQYF
TRBJ1-1 | . | . | TRBV29-1 | TGCAGCGTTGGAGGCTGGGACACTGAAGCTTTCTTT | CSVGGWDTEAFF
TRBJ1-3 | . | . | TRBV11-3 | TGTGCCAGCAGCTCAGGCAGGAGAAACACCATATATTTT | CASSSGRRNTIYF
TRBJ2-5 | . | . | TRBV10-3 | TGTGCCATCAGTGAGTCCCAGGGGCGGGAGACCCAGTACTTC | CAISESQGRETQYF
TRBJ2-1 | . | . | TRBV28 | TGTGCCAGCAGTTTATCTTCGGCAAGCCCGGACAATGAGCAGTTCTTC | CASSLSSASPDNEQFF
TRBJ2-7 | . | . | TRBV7-2 | TGTGCCAGCACTTACGGGGGTTTCGAGCAGTACTTC | CASTYGGFEQYF
TRBJ2-3 | once | . | TRBV5-1 | TGCGCCAGCAGTGGGGGGCTTGTCGGTTCCGCAGGTACGCAGTATTTT | CASSGGLVGSAGTQYF
TRBJ1-3 | few | . | TRBV5-6 | TGTGCCAGCAGCTCCTGGGGAAACACCATATATTTT | CASSSWGNTIYF
TRBJ2-7 | . | TRBD2 | TRBV9 | TGTGCCAGCAGCCCCCGGACTAGCGCGGCGGAGCAGTACTTC | CASSPRTSAAEQYF
TRBJ2-6 | . | TRBD1 | TRBV27 | TGTGCCAGCAGCAGACAGGGAGCGTCTGGGGCCAACGTCCTGACTTTC | CASSRQGASGANVLTF
TRBJ1-5 | . | . | TRBV11-2 | TGTGCCAGCAGCTTAGGCTTAGGTGGCAGTAGCAATCAGCCCCAGCATTTT | CASSLGLGGSSNQPQHF
TRBJ2-3 | . | TRBD2 | TRBV7-2 | TGTGCCAGCGGGCTAGCGGGAGGGTGGAGCACAGATACGCAGTATTTT | CASGLAGGWSTDTQYF
TRBJ2-3 | few | TRBD2 | TRBV5-1 | TGCGCCAGCAGCATCGGGGGGGCCCAAGATACGCAGTATTTT | CASSIGGAQDTQYF
TRBJ2-1 | . | . | TRBV5-1 | TGCGCCAGCAGCTTGCGTGCGGGGCCAGGTGAGCAGTTCTTC | CASSLRAGPGEQFF
TRBJ1-4 | . | TRBD1 | TRBV6-5 | TGTGCCAGCAGTGCGGGACAGGGCCCTAATGAAAAACTGTTTTTT | CASSAGQGPNEKLFF
TRBJ2-1 | . | . | TRBV7-9 | TGTGCCAGCAGCTTAGATGGCAGGGCGGGAAATGAGCAGTTCTTC | CASSLDGRAGNEQFF
TRBJ1-4 | . | TRBD1 | TRBV4-1 | TGCGCCAGCAGCCAAGGGCCGGGACAGGGATCTGAAAAACTGTTTTTT | CASSQGPGQGSEKLFF
TRBJ2-5 | once | . | TRBV10-3 | TGTGCCATCAGTGACCCATCAAGGAGTGGGGGGACCCAGTACTTC | CAISDPSRSGGTQYF
TRBJ2-4 | . | TRBD2 | TRBV9 | TGTGCCAGCAGCGTCGGGGGGTCGGACATTCAGTACTTC | CASSVGGSDIQYF
TRBJ1-1 | . | . | TRBV28 | TGTGCCAGCAGTTACGGGGACTTGTTGAACACTGAAGCTTTCTTT | CASSYGDLLNTEAFF
TRBJ1-1 | . | . | TRBV19 | TGTGCCAGTAGCTTTAGCGGGAACACTGAAGCTTTCTTT | CASSFSGNTEAFF
TRBJ2-1 | . | . | TRBV6-5 | TGTGCCAGCAGTTCGGGCAGGAGCTCCTACAATGAGCAGTTCTTC | CASSSGRSSYNEQFF
TRBJ2-1 | . | TRBD2 | TRBV18 | TGTGCCAGCTCACCACAGGGAGGGAATGAGCAGTTCTTC | CASSPQGGNEQFF
TRBJ1-2 | . | . | TRBV7-9 | TGTGCCAGCAGCTTAGAATGGTTTGGGTATGGCTACACCTTC | CASSLEWFGYGYTF
TRBJ2-3 | . | . | TRBV6-1 | TGTGCCAGCAGTGAAGTGGACAGATCAGGATCTTCACACTTCGATACGCAGTATTTT | CASSEVDRSGSSHFDTQYF
TRBJ2-5 | . | . | TRBV5-5 | TGTGCCAGCAGCCCCGGACACATACAAGAGACCCAGTACTTC | CASSPGHIQETQYF
TRBJ2-5 | . | . | TRBV6-5 | TGTGCCAGCAGCTCAACGAGGGAGACCCAGTACTTC | CASSSTRETQYF
TRBJ1-1 | . | . | TRBV20-1 | TGCAGTGCTCAAGGGGAAACTGAAGCTTTCTTT | CSAQGETEAFF
TRBJ2-6 | . | . | TRBV29-1 | TGCAGCGTTGAAGTCTCGGGGGTTAGTGGGGCCAACGTCCTGACTTTC | CSVEVSGVSGANVLTF
TRBJ1-2 | . | TRBD1 | TRBV28 | TGTGCCAGCAGTCTACCACCAGGGACAGGGGATTTCTATGGCTACACCTTC | CASSLPPGTGDFYGYTF
TRBJ1-6 | few | . | TRBV6-5 | TGTGCCAGCAGGAGACTGGTGTTGGCGGCCCTCCACTTT | CASRRLVLAALHF
TRBJ1-2 | . | TRBD1 | TRBV28 | TGTGCCAGCAGGGGAACAGGGGAAAATGGCTACACCTTC | CASRGTGENGYTF
TRBJ1-3 | once | . | TRBV19 | TGTGCCAGTAGTATGGGACATTTATCCAGCTCTGGAAACACCATATATTTT | CASSMGHLSSSGNTIYF
TRBJ2-2 | . | . | TRBV2 | TGTGCCAGCAGCCGCTTAGGGAACACCGGGGAGCTGTTTTTT | CASSRLGNTGELFF
TRBJ1-2 | . | . | TRBV19 | TGTGCCAGTAGTATAGGGTTCGGGTCCACCGTCTTAAACTATGGCTACACCTTC | CASSIGFGSTVLNYGYTF
TRBJ1-2 | . | TRBD1 | TRBV6-6 | TGTGCCAGCAGTCCAGGGGGCGGGAGCTATGGCTACACCTTC | CASSPGGGSYGYTF
TRBJ2-7 | . | . | TRBV28 | TGTGCCAGCAGTAAAACCGGGACACCCTCCTACGAGCAGTACTTC | CASSKTGTPSYEQYF
TRBJ1-4 | . | . | TRBV19 | TGTGCCAGTAGTTACACAGGGATTAATGAAAAACTGTTTTTT | CASSYTGINEKLFF
TRBJ2-5 | . | TRBD1 | TRBV2 | TGTGCCAGCAAGGGACAGGGGGAGACCCAGTACTTC | CASKGQGETQYF
TRBJ1-3 | . | . | TRBV18 | TGTGCCAGCTCACCCCCTGGGGTTGGAAACACCATATATTTT | CASSPPGVGNTIYF
TRBJ2-5 | . | TRBD1 | TRBV25-1 | TGTGCCAGCAGTGCTAACAGGGGAGCCTCCGTCCAAGAGACCCAGTACTTC | CASSANRGASVQETQYF
TRBJ1-4 | few | . | TRBV27 | TGTGCCACCGCCCCGGGGGGGCCCGAAAAACTGTTTTTT | CATAPGGPEKLFF
TRBJ2-3 | . | TRBD2 | TRBV27 | TGTGCCAGCAGTTTATTGGCTAGCGGTCGAGATACGCAGTATTTT | CASSLLASGRDTQYF
TRBJ2-7 | . | . | TRBV28 | TGTGCCAGCATATCGTTCAGGGACTTATCACGCTCCTACGAGCAGTACTTC | CASISFRDLSRSYEQYF
TRBJ2-7 | . | . | TRBV7-3 | TGTGCCAGCAGCACAACCGGGGCTTCCTACGAGCAGTACTTC | CASSTTGASYEQYF
TRBJ2-5 | once | TRBD1 | TRBV19 | TGTGCCAGTACCGGGACAGACCTAGAGACCCAGTACTTC | CASTGTDLETQYF
TRBJ1-2 | . | . | TRBV2 | TGTTTGGAAAGTTCTCTCACTAACTATGGCTACACCTTC | CLESSLTNYGYTF
TRBJ2-7 | . | . | TRBV5-4 | TGTGCCAGCAGCTTACCCCAGGGCTACGAGCAGTACTTC | CASSLPQGYEQYF
TRBJ2-7 | few | TRBD1 | TRBV2 | TGTGCCAGCACATGGGACAGGGCCACCTCGGGTGCCTACGAGCAGTACTTC | CASTWDRATSGAYEQYF
TRBJ1-1 | . | . | TRBV6-5 | TGTGCCAGCACTATCCGGAGGAACACTGAAGCTTTCTTT | CASTIRRNTEAFF
TRBJ1-3 | . | . | TRBV18 | TGTGCCAGCTCACCACCGACCGGGTATGCTGGAAACACCATATATTTT | CASSPPTGYAGNTIYF